This T cell receptor (beta chain) was sequenced for a study of beta chain features in type 1 diabetes. Expressed TCRB transcripts were sequenced after all isolated RNA was converted to cDNA. Sequencing used immunoSEQ multiplex PCR; TCRdb keeps in-frame clones, though not all of them. The sample carries more than 200,000 clones, around 16% recorded once. Findings and limits, study-wide: Within each of all four CD4+ subsets, Type 1 diabetes patients had TCRB CDR3s that were moderately but significantly shorter. The study found that naive, central memory and Treg TCRB repertoires appeared more similar in patients than in healthy donors.

This clone was found a few times. No antigen is known for it. Cells sorted by CD45RO/CCR7/CD25/CD127/CD95/CD27 comprised CD4+ naive, central memory, regulatory and stem cell-like memory cells. The V end was cut by 1 base, the J end by 4 bases, with 10 bases between. Germline V gene lookup returns CDR1 SEHNR and CDR2 FQNEAQ (reference sequence). The CDR3 has 14 amino acids. The rearrangement joins TRBV7-9 to TRBJ1-1; D is possibly TRBD1 (5 bases). Specimen: naive CD4+ T cells from blood. This receptor was identified in a man in his thirties or forties with type 1 diabetes. CDR3 region: CASSLVRDRTEAFF. CDR3 in DNA: TGTGCCAGCAGCTTAGTCAGGGATCGCACTGAAGCTTTCTTT.